This TCR beta chain was captured in a study of T cell responses to AZD1222 COVID-19 vaccine (dated by TCRdb to about 2021). For the study in its entirety: A total of around 240 trial participants underwent TCR sequencing, of whom nearly 210 received two doses of AZD1222 and some 25 received two doses of the MenACWY control vaccine. Trial participants were enrolled into age subgroups of 18-55, 56-69 and 70-plus years, which contained about 160, 30 and 59 TCR-sequenced participants, respectively.

The CDR3 regions of human TCRbeta chains were subjected to immunosequencing. The authors' analysis ran thus. TCRs in the repertoires were matched against a reference library of SARS-CoV-2-specific TCRs that had been generated with the MIRA antigen-specificity platform. Breadth was defined as the fraction of unique TCRs that were SARS-CoV-2-associated, and depth was defined as the fraction of total T cells that were SARS-CoV-2-associated. Using the MIRA data, each spike-specific TCR was assigned both to the spike region to which the TCR was reactive and to a CD4 or CD8 class. Log10-transformed breadth and depth values were compared by one-way ANOVA with Sidak's multiple comparisons tests. What TCRdb holds here is the immuneACCESS table cut down to in-frame rearrangements. Part of the clones is not present; checked against another copy, under half of the missing clones reflect an unresolved V gene, and the others are unexplained. That table gives V, J and clone size, and the DNA gave D and trimming. The sample table holds under 150,000 clones, of which approximately 83% were seen once. The ten largest clones represent roughly 3.9% of the sample.

On this clone: Its antigen remains unidentified. No per-base quality is available; no much larger clone lies one base away.

The time point label, as the study defines it: baseline before first vaccination. Explained via the paper, the treatment or condition label denotes: meningococcal conjugate vaccine given as trial control. Vaccinee samples came from UK trials COV001 and COV002, including a single-blind randomized controlled phase 2/3 trial of AZD1222 (ChAdOx1 nCoV-19) in healthy adults. Trial participant PBMC samples were collected at day 0 and day 28 after the second dose for TCRbeta chain sequencing. V has 1 base trimmed and J has 3 bases trimmed; junction bases matching no gene number 6. CDR1 and CDR2 were assigned from the germline V gene as MGHRA and YSYEKL. Spanning cysteine to phenylalanine, the CDR3 consists of 17 amino acids. The read is trimmed to its CDR3 DNA, 51 bases read in frame from base 1. Here is what the overall study found, with its caveats: No day 14 peak-response samples were available, so repertoires were characterized only after the peak T cell response. Reportedly, almost half of the unique spike-specific TCRs recognized epitopes lying outside the regions that are mutated in the B.1.351 and B.1.1.7 variants. In the small 56-69-year group, the increase in depth fell short of significance, most likely because of low power. Conclusions about previously exposed vaccinees were limited because only six or seven AZD1222 recipients were SARS-CoV-2 seropositive at baseline. Vaccine-associated CD4 TCRs spanned the whole spike protein, with dominant responses in regions 160-218 and 743-854. A significant rise in spike-specific TCR breadth and depth was observed after two AZD1222 doses relative to day 0 and relative to MenACWY recipients. Participants were mostly white British, with more females than males. The authors suggested clonal diversity may have been underestimated.

The chain joins TRBV4-1 to TRBJ2-3; a stretch of 11 junction bases matches TRBD2. The sample was peripheral blood, taken on day 0 of MenACWY control vaccination. The clonotype comes from an adult in good health. The CDR3 reads as follows: CASSQVASGGSTDTQYF. Read as DNA, the sequence is TGCGCCAGCAGCCAAGTGGCTAGCGGGGGGTCAACAGATACGCAGTATTTT.